A selection of T cell receptor beta chains follows, all from one sample in a study of T cell repertoires in cytomegalovirus infection. TCRdb used MiXCR to reprocess the reads, holding one entry per CDR3 protein. The top ten clones hold approximately 40% of a sample with approximately 470,000 distinct CDR3 sequences, 40% to 50% of them seen once. Antigens of these TCRs are unknown. The sequenced sample was cultured PBMCs, obtained from culture after CMV antigen stimulation. The receptors derive from a human donor in good health (CMV status not recorded). Some clones in this sample may be carry-over from other donors' samples. Each CDR3 is given with its conserved first and last residue. The order of the fields is V gene, clone size, J gene, D gene, CDR3 protein, CDR3 DNA. The D gene is left open where the match is weak. Rows give clone size only sometimes, using once, few, many, or a class for an expanded clone.

TRBV13	-	TRBJ1-5	-	CASSRGGLSGNQPQHF	TGTGCCAGCAGCCGAGGCGGACTGAGTGGCAATCAGCCCCAGCATTTT
TRBV6-1	-	TRBJ1-1	TRBD1	CASREEGAVAFF	TGTGCCAGCAGGGAAGAGGGGGCCGTGGCTTTCTTT
TRBV12-3/TRBV12-4	-	TRBJ1-1	-	CASSFSRGREAFF	TGTGCCAGCAGTTTTTCCCGGGGACGGGAAGCTTTCTTT
TRBV6-1	-	TRBJ1-3	TRBD1	CASVGTAGNTIYF	TGTGCCAGCGTCGGGACAGCTGGAAACACCATATATTTT
TRBV11-2	-	TRBJ2-7	TRBD2	CASSFGLAINYEQYF	TGTGCCAGCAGCTTCGGACTAGCTATCAACTACGAGCAGTACTTC
TRBV12-3/TRBV12-4	-	TRBJ1-5	TRBD1	CASSSSDRDGQPQHF	TGTGCCAGCAGTAGCTCGGACAGGGACGGTCAGCCCCAGCATTTT
TRBV4-1	-	TRBJ2-1	-	CASSQEGQNNEQFF	TGCGCCAGCAGCCAAGAGGGGCAAAACAATGAGCAGTTCTTC
TRBV4-3	-	TRBJ2-7	TRBD2	CASSQDLLAGTYEQYF	TGCGCCAGCAGCCAAGATTTACTAGCGGGCACCTACGAGCAGTACTTC
TRBV6-5	-	TRBJ1-1	-	CASSYSQQGNTEAFF	TGTGCCAGCAGTTACTCACAACAGGGGAACACTGAAGCTTTCTTT
TRBV7-2	few	TRBJ2-7	TRBD1	CASSRRSGTGSYEQYF	TGTGCCAGCAGCCGAAGGTCCGGGACAGGCTCCTACGAGCAGTACTTC
TRBV6-5	-	TRBJ1-1	-	CASSYSTRLAKAFF	TGTGCCAGCAGTTACTCGACCAGGCTGGCTAAAGCTTTCTTT
TRBV4-1	-	TRBJ2-5	-	CASSHGGALGTQYF	TGCGCCAGCAGCCACGGAGGAGCTCTGGGGACCCAGTACTTC
TRBV6-1	few	TRBJ2-3	-	CASSYIDTQYF	TGTGCCAGCAGTTATATAGATACGCAGTATTTT
TRBV7-9	-	TRBJ2-2	-	CASSASANGDTGELFF	TGTGCCAGCAGCGCGTCAGCGAATGGGGACACCGGGGAGCTGTTTTTT
TRBV7-6	-	TRBJ2-1	-	CASSFRQGREQFF	TGTGCCAGCAGCTTTAGACAAGGTCGGGAGCAGTTCTTC
TRBV10-3	-	TRBJ2-1	-	CAISGGPYNEQFF	TGTGCCATCAGTGGCGGGCCCTACAATGAGCAGTTCTTC
TRBV7-9	many	TRBJ2-7	-	CASSPSGGSYEQYF	TGTGCCAGCAGCCCCAGTGGGGGCTCCTACGAGCAGTACTTC
TRBV7-9	-	TRBJ2-1	-	CASSYRSSYNEQFF	TGTGCCAGCAGCTACAGGAGCTCCTACAATGAGCAGTTCTTC
TRBV7-6	-	TRBJ2-6	-	CAAKRGGVGGANVLTF	TGTGCCGCAAAGAGGGGGGGGGTCGGTGGGGCCAACGTCCTGACTTTC
TRBV7-6	-	TRBJ2-2	-	CASSLVVGNTGELFF	TGTGCCAGCAGCTTAGTGGTTGGCAACACCGGGGAGCTGTTTTTT
TRBV4-1	-	TRBJ2-5	-	CASSPLFAAYQETQYF	TGCGCCAGCAGCCCACTATTCGCGGCGTACCAAGAGACCCAGTACTTC
TRBV7-9	-	TRBJ1-5	TRBD1	CASSPDRGFAPQHF	TGTGCCAGCAGCCCGGACAGGGGCTTCGCGCCCCAGCATTTT
TRBV6-2/TRBV6-3	-	TRBJ2-3	-	CATRKPSTDTQYF	TGTGCCACTAGGAAACCCAGCACAGATACGCAGTATTTT
TRBV7-2	many	TRBJ2-6	-	CASSHRWGATTGANVLTF	TGTGCCAGCAGCCATAGGTGGGGGGCAACAACTGGGGCCAACGTCCTGACTTTC
TRBV7-2	many	TRBJ1-5	TRBD1	CASSIRTGRNQPQHF	TGTGCCAGCAGCATCAGGACAGGGCGGAATCAGCCCCAGCATTTT
TRBV18	-	TRBJ2-2	TRBD1	CASSPGDRQTGELFF	TGTGCCAGCTCACCAGGGGACAGGCAGACCGGGGAGCTGTTTTTT
TRBV2	-	TRBJ2-6	TRBD1	CASRRDRGTSGANVLTF	TGTGCCAGCAGGCGGGACAGGGGGACATCTGGGGCCAACGTCCTGACTTTC
TRBV7-6	few	TRBJ2-1	TRBD1	CASSKGASSYNEQFF	TGTGCCAGCAGCAAGGGGGCGAGCTCCTACAATGAGCAGTTCTTC
TRBV30	few	TRBJ2-2	-	CACLIWDSWYDTGELFF	TGTGCCTGTCTAATATGGGATTCTTGGTACGACACCGGGGAGCTGTTTTTT
TRBV7-2	-	TRBJ1-1	-	CASRLRYDTEAFF	TGTGCCAGCAGACTCAGGTACGACACTGAAGCTTTCTTT